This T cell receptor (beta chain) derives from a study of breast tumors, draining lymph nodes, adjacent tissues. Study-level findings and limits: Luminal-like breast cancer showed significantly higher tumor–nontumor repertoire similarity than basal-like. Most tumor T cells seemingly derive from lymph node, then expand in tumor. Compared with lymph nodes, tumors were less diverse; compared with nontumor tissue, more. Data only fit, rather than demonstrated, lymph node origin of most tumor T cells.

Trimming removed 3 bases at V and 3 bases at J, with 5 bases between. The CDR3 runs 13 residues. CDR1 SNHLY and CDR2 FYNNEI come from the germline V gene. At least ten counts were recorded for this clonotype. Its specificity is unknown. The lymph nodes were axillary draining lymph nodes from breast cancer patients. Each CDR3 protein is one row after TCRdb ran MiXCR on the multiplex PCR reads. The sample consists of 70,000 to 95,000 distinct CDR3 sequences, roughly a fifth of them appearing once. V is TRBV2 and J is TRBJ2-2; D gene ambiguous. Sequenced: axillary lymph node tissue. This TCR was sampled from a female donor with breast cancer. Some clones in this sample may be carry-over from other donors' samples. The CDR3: CASSDTYTGELFF. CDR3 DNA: TGTGCCAGCAGTGACACGTACACCGGGGAGCTGTTTTTT.